A selection of T cell receptor beta chains follows, all from one sample in a study of OX40 agonist ivuxolimab in advanced cancers. The data were produced by immunoSEQ multiplex PCR, yet TCRdb's version contains in-frame clones alone and is incomplete. Here the sample spans roughly 36,000 clones, 82% being singletons. This material consisted of CD4+ or CD8+ T cells sorted from blood, taken in a trial of the OX40 agonist ivuxolimab. Source of these receptors: an adult with an advanced solid tumor such as melanoma, head and neck, liver or kidney cancer. Each CDR3 is given with its conserved first and last residue. A D gene is named only where the DNA matches it firmly. Some rows mark clone size as missing; the rest say once, few, many or name a class of expanded clone.

.,TRBV5-1,TRBD1,TRBJ2-5,CASSAGQGETQYF,TGCGCCAGCAGCGCGGGACAGGGGGAGACCCAGTACTTC
.,TRBV6-5,.,TRBJ2-3,CASSSIGGAQYF,TGTGCCAGCAGTTCCATAGGCGGTGCGCAGTATTTT
few,TRBV7-8,TRBD1,TRBJ2-5,CASSLYGQGRETQYF,TGTGCCAGCAGCTTATACGGACAGGGCCGGGAGACCCAGTACTTC
.,TRBV28,.,TRBJ2-1,CASSFWGGSSYNEQFF,TGTGCCAGCAGTTTTTGGGGCGGAAGCTCCTACAATGAGCAGTTCTTC
.,TRBV11-2,.,TRBJ2-1,CASSEADRSYNEQFF,TGTGCCAGCAGCGAGGCGGACAGATCCTACAATGAGCAGTTCTTC
.,TRBV5-1,.,TRBJ2-2,CASSLQSYTGELFF,TGCGCCAGCAGCTTGCAATCCTACACCGGGGAGCTGTTTTTT
once,TRBV9,.,TRBJ1-2,CASSVGQNYGYTF,TGTGCCAGCAGCGTAGGACAGAACTATGGCTACACCTTC
.,TRBV29-1,TRBD1,TRBJ2-6,CSVWTGTRSGANVLTF,TGCAGCGTTTGGACAGGAACACGCTCTGGGGCCAACGTCCTGACTTTC
.,TRBV18,.,TRBJ1-1,CASSRMDSNTEAFF,TGTGCCAGCTCAAGAATGGACAGTAACACTGAAGCTTTCTTT
once,TRBV6-4,.,TRBJ2-1,CASSDGQSGNEQFF,TGTGCCAGCAGTGACGGACAGTCGGGTAATGAGCAGTTCTTC
.,TRBV28,TRBD2,TRBJ2-5,CASSLALAGITRQETQYF,TGTGCCAGCAGTTTGGCACTAGCGGGAATCACAAGACAAGAGACCCAGTACTTC
.,TRBV7-9,.,TRBJ2-2,CASSPEGSGELFF,TGTGCCAGCAGCCCCGAAGGGTCCGGGGAGCTGTTTTTT
.,TRBV2,TRBD1,TRBJ2-5,CASKQGAGETQYF,TGTGCCAGCAAACAGGGGGCGGGGGAGACCCAGTACTTC
.,TRBV7-9,.,TRBJ2-3,CASSPRGLTDTQYF,TGTGCCAGCAGCCCCCGCGGCCTCACAGATACGCAGTATTTT
once,TRBV5-8,.,TRBJ2-7,CASSLGQDYEQYF,TGTGCCAGCAGCTTGGGACAGGACTACGAGCAGTACTTC
.,TRBV4-3,.,TRBJ2-1,CASSLSIGGLDNEQFF,TGCGCCAGCAGCCTATCTATCGGTGGGTTAGACAATGAGCAGTTCTTC
.,TRBV7-9,.,TRBJ2-5,CASRLKETQYF,TGTGCCAGCAGACTAAAAGAGACCCAGTACTTC
.,TRBV28,.,TRBJ1-2,CASSSPRIF,TGTGCCAGCAGTTCTCCCCGTATATTC
once,TRBV6-5,TRBD1,TRBJ1-5,CASRADRGRDQPQHF,TGTGCCAGCAGAGCCGACAGGGGGCGCGATCAGCCCCAGCATTTT
.,TRBV18,.,TRBJ2-5,CASSPPLYETQYF,TGTGCCAGCTCACCACCGCTGTACGAGACCCAGTACTTC
.,TRBV5-6,.,TRBJ2-7,CASSWGWGGGNEQYF,TGTGCCAGCAGCTGGGGGTGGGGAGGTGGCAACGAGCAGTACTTC
.,TRBV29-1,TRBD2,TRBJ2-1,CSAWGGDEQFF,TGCAGCGCGTGGGGGGGGGATGAGCAGTTCTTC
.,TRBV7-9,.,TRBJ1-1,CASSLATDNTEAFF,TGTGCCAGCAGCTTAGCCACAGACAACACTGAAGCTTTCTTT
.,TRBV4-1,.,TRBJ2-3,CASSLNAGSSTDTQYF,TGCGCCAGCAGCCTTAACGCAGGGAGTAGCACAGATACGCAGTATTTT
.,TRBV19,TRBD1,TRBJ1-1,CASSIVGTVNTEAFF,TGTGCCAGTAGTATAGTTGGGACAGTGAACACTGAAGCTTTCTTT
.,TRBV2,.,TRBJ2-5,CAAKSGETQYF,TGTGCCGCTAAAAGTGGCGAGACCCAGTACTTC
.,TRBV28,.,TRBJ1-5,CASSFPRDNNQPQHF,TGTGCCAGCAGTTTCCCTCGGGACAACAATCAGCCCCAGCATTTT
once,TRBV7-3,.,TRBJ2-1,CASSLIPQRNRIYNEQFF,TGTGCCAGCAGCTTAATTCCCCAGCGGAATCGGATCTACAATGAGCAGTTCTTC
.,TRBV2,TRBD1,TRBJ1-2,CASRGIQGARGYTF,TGTGCCAGCAGAGGAATTCAGGGGGCCCGTGGCTACACCTTC
.,TRBV28,.,TRBJ2-3,CASSPPGLADTQYF,TGTGCCAGCAGTCCTCCGGGATTGGCAGATACGCAGTATTTT
.,TRBV5-3,TRBD2,TRBJ2-2,CATALAGGSTGELFF,TGTGCCACCGCCCTAGCGGGAGGGTCCACCGGGGAGCTGTTTTTT
.,TRBV18,TRBD1,TRBJ2-1,CASSPPVRQGDEQFF,TGTGCCAGCTCACCACCGGTCAGGCAGGGGGATGAGCAGTTCTTC
.,TRBV5-5,.,TRBJ1-2,CASSLVQGDGYTF,TGTGCCAGCAGCTTGGTACAGGGCGATGGCTACACCTTC
.,TRBV4-3,.,TRBJ2-7,CASSQKGGMDEQYF,TGCGCCAGCAGCCAAAAAGGAGGTATGGACGAGCAGTACTTC
few,TRBV10-3,.,TRBJ1-2,CAISEPGDGYTF,TGTGCCATCAGCGAACCAGGGGACGGCTACACCTTC
.,TRBV6-5,.,TRBJ1-5,CASSYSPDQPQHF,TGTGCCAGCAGTTACTCCCCGGATCAGCCCCAGCATTTT
.,TRBV28,.,TRBJ1-4,CASSLISGQWNEKLFF,TGTGCCAGCAGTTTAATTTCCGGGCAGTGGAATGAAAAACTGTTTTTT
.,TRBV7-9,.,TRBJ2-1,CASSSASDPEQFF,TGTGCCAGCAGCAGCGCTAGCGACCCCGAGCAGTTCTTC
.,TRBV7-2,TRBD2,TRBJ2-2,CALPELAGKIGAGELFF,TGTGCCCTACCGGAGCTAGCGGGAAAAATAGGGGCCGGGGAGCTGTTTTTT
.,TRBV11-2,.,TRBJ2-7,CASSFSSVNEQYF,TGTGCCAGCAGCTTCTCTAGCGTCAACGAGCAGTACTTC
.,TRBV7-2,.,TRBJ2-4,CASSTSRDTNIQYF,TGTGCCAGCAGCACATCCCGGGACACAAACATTCAGTACTTC
.,TRBV19,TRBD1,TRBJ1-1,CASRPTGYGNTEAFF,TGTGCCAGCAGGCCGACAGGGTACGGGAACACTGAAGCTTTCTTT
.,TRBV5-1,TRBD1,TRBJ1-5,CASTSYDDRAPQPLSNQPQHF,TGCGCCAGCACCTCCTACGACGACAGGGCCCCACAACCCTTGAGCAATCAGCCCCAGCATTTT